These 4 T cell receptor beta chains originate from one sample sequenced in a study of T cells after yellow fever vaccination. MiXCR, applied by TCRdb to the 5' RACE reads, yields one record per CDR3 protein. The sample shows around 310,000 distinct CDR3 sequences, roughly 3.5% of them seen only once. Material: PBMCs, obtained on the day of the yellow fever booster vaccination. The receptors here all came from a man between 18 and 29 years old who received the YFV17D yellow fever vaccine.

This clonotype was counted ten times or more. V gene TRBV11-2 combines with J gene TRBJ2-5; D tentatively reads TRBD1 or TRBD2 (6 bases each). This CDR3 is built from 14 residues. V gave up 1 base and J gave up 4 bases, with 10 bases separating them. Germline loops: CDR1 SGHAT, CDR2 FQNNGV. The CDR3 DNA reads TGTGCCAGCAGCTTAGTGGGGGGCCGAGAGACCCAGTACTTC. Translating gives CASSLVGGRETQYF.

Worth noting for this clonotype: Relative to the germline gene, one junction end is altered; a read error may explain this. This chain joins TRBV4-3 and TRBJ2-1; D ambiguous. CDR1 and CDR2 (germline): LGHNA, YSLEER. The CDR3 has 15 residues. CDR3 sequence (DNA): TGCGCCAACAGCCAAGGAACGAGCTCCTACAATGAGCAGTTCTTC. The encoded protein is CANSQGTSSYNEQFF.

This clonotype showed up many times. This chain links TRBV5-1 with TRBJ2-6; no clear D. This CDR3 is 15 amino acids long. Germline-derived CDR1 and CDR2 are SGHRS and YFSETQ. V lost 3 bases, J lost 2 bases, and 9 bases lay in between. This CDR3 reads CASSSASTGANVLTF. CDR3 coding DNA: TGCGCCAGCAGCTCGGCCTCGACTGGGGCCAACGTCCTGACTTTC.

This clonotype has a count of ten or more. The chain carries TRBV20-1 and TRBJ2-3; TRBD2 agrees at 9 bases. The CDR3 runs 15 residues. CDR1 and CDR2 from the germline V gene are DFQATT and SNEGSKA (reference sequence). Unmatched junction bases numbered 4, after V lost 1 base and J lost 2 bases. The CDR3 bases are TGCAGTGCTAGAGTGGCTAGCGGGGCCACAGATACGCAGTATTTT. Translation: CSARVASGATDTQYF.